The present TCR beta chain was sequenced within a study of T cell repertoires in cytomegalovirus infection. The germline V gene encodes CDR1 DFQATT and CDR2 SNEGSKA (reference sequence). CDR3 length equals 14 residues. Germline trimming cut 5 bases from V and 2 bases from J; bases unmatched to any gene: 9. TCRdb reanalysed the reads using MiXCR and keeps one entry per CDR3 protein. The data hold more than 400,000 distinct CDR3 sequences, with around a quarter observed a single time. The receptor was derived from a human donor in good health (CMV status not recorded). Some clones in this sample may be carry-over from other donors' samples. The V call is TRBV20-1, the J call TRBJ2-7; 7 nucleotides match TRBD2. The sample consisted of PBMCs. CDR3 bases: TGCAGTGCTGAAGCGGGGCCCCCCACCTACGAGCAGTACTTC. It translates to CSAEAGPPTYEQYF.